This T cell receptor beta chain was recorded in a study of tumor-infiltrating lymphocytes in primary liver carcinoma listed by TCRdb under 2017. Regarding the study in general: The five patients, three men and two women aged 30 to 69 years, had hepatocellular carcinoma (four) or combined HCC and intrahepatic cholangiocarcinoma (one). The tumors of the five patients were staged as T1-T3 N0M0, with maximum diameters ranging from roughly 4.2 to 10 cm. Samples yielded roughly 3.65 to 7.5 million productive TCRbeta reads; read depth did not differ significantly between tissue types. The study combined TCRbeta repertoire sequencing, expression microarrays and whole-exome sequencing across five regions of each liver tumor, with adjacent normal tissue and blood. A total of roughly 35 specimens from 5 patients went through TCRbeta repertoire sequencing, namely 25 tumor regions, 5 adjacent noncancerous liver tissues and 5 peripheral blood samples. To link TCRbeta repertoire diversity to the local molecular phenotype, the 20 to 25 tumor region samples were profiled with Agilent mRNA microarrays. High reproducibility was observed for the technical replicate repertoires, with mean shared-clone rates approximately 0.92 and correlation coefficients above 0.95. Results and caveats for the whole study, not just this receptor: Because sequencing covered only the TCR beta chain and unpaired alpha chains were not captured, true repertoire diversity is likely underestimated. Only about 8-25% of top clones were present in all five regions of a tumor, suggesting spatial heterogeneity of tumor-infiltrating T cells. With just a few patients in the study, the authors point out that the findings should be validated in a larger study. Compared with blood, tumors had a significantly larger share of the repertoire taken up by the top 250 clones (p = 0.039). Pairs of tumor regions showed greater repertoire overlap (mean approximately 35%) than tumor-adjacent pairs (roughly 17%) or tumor-blood pairs (approximately 14%), which is consistent with antigen-driven expansion. Because the samples were bulk and unsorted, CD4+ and CD8+ T cell repertoires could not be compared.

Comment on this clonotype: Its antigen is currently not known. One end of the junction does not line up with germline, which may come from a read error.

A constant-region primer and ProtoScript II reverse transcriptase were used to reverse-transcribe TCRbeta-specific cDNA from approximately 500 ng total RNA. TCRbeta libraries were built with three nested multiplex PCR rounds, a slightly modified ARM-PCR procedure. Each of the first two PCR rounds ran for 9 to 10 cycles using multiplex TRBV1-TRBV30 forward primers together with a Cbeta reverse primer. Sample barcodes and Illumina adapters were attached in a final 25-cycle PCR using Deep VentR polymerase. Before sequencing, amplicons of 200-500 bp were purified from gel using a QIAquick gel extraction kit. The TCRbeta amplicons were sequenced with 250-bp paired-end reads on an Illumina HiSeq 2500. The source study handled its data this way. Reads were quality-trimmed with Trimmomatic v0.33, and paired reads were merged with FLASH v1.2.11 to recover full CDR3 sequences. V, D and J germline segments were assigned to the rearranged TCRbeta sequences by MiGEC v1.2.1b. Clonotype statistics, along with Shannon-Wiener diversity indices, were calculated using VDJtools v1.0.0. To cut down on sampling bias, every analysis after diversity analysis relied on just the 250 most abundant clonotypes from each sample. The public reads were run again by TCRdb, first through fastp at Q25 and then through MiXCR, and only productive beta chains were kept. Each entry merges the rows of one CDR3 protein and shows their most common DNA and genes. TCRdb's processing, not the authors' own work, is the source of the V and J calls. Present in this sample are around 100,000 distinct CDR3 sequences, around 66% of which were seen just once. The ten largest clones represent 9.5% to 15% of the sample.

The CDR3 runs 15 residues from the cysteine to the phenylalanine. The read is trimmed to its CDR3 DNA, 45 bases read in frame from base 1. The germline V gene sets CDR1 to SGHAT and CDR2 to FQNNGV. Without any cell sorting, total RNA and DNA were co-extracted from roughly 18-30 mg of bulk tissue using the AllPrep DNA/RNA mini kit. Four or five patients with histopathologically diagnosed primary liver carcinoma underwent surgical resection in China between late 2015 and 2016. Patients had chronic HBV infection and were treatment-naive at sampling. Each tumor was sampled at five spatially separated regions: the superior, inferior, left-lateral and right-lateral poles and the tumor centre. Histological examination found more than 75% viable tumor cells in every tumor sample. Each fresh piece of tumor and adjacent tissue was cut in two, with one half stored in RNAlater at -80 degrees C and the other half sent for histology.

Sequenced: liver tumor tissue from sampling region 2. What the cell subset or site label conveys for this sample: tumor region T2, inferior pole. The clonotype originates from a woman aged 55-75 years with primary liver carcinoma and hepatitis B virus infection. This sequence uses TRBV11-2 and TRBJ2-7; a tentative D call is TRBD2 (5 bases match). The CDR3 corresponds to CARSLEPSRSGEQYF. The base sequence is TGTGCCAGGAGCTTAGAACCTAGCAGGAGCGGCGAGCAGTACTTC.